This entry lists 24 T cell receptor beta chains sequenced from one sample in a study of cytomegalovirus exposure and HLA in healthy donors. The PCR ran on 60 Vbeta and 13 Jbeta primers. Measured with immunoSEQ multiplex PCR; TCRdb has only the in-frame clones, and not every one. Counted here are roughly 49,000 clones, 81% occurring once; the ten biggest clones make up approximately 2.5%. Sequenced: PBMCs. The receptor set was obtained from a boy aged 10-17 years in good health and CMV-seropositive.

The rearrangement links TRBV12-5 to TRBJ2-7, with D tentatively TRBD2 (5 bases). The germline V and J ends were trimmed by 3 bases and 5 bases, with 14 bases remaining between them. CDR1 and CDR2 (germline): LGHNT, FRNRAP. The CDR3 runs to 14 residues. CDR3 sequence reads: CASGLGSGRDEQYF. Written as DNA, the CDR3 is TGTGCTAGTGGTTTAGGCAGTGGGAGAGACGAGCAGTACTTC.

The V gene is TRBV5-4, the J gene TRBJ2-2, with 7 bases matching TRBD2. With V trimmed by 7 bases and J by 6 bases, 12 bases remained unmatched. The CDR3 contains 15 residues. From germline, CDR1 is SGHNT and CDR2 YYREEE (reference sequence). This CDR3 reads CASHWGPGGSGELFF. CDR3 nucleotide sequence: TGTGCCAGCCACTGGGGCCCCGGGGGGTCCGGGGAGCTGTTTTTT.

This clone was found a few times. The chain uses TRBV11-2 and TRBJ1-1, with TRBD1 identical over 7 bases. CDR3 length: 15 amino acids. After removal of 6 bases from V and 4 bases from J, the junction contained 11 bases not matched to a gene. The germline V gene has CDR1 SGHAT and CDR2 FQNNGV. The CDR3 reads CASRLQGMDGTEAFF. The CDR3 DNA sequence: TGTGCCAGCAGATTACAGGGGATGGATGGCACTGAAGCTTTCTTT.

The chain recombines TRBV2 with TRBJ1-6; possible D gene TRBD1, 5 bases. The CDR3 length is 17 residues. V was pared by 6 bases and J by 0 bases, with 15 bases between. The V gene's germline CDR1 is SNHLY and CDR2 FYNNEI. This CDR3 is CASRGGGGGSYNSPLHF. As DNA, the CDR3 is TGTGCCAGCAGGGGTGGGGGGGGAGGCTCCTATAATTCACCCCTCCACTTT.

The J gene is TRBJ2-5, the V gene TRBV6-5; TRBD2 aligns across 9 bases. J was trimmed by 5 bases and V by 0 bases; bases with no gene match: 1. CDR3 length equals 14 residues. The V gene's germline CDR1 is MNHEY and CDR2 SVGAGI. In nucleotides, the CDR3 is TGTGCCAGCAGTTACTCCGCGGGAGGGGAGACCCAGTACTTC. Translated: CASSYSAGGETQYF.

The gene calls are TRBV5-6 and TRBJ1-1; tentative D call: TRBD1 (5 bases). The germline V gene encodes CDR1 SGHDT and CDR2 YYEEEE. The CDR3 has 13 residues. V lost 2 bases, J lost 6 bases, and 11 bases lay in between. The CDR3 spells CASSFGGFAEAFF. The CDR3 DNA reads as TGTGCCAGCAGCTTCGGGGGATTCGCTGAAGCTTTCTTT.

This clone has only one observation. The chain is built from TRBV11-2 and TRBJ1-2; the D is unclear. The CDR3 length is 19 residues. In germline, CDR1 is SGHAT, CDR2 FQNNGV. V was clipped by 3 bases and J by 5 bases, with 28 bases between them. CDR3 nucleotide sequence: TGTGCCAGCAGCTTTTTGTTCAGGCCCCAAAGAGTAGGAAAGTATGGCTACACCTTC. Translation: CASSFLFRPQRVGKYGYTF.

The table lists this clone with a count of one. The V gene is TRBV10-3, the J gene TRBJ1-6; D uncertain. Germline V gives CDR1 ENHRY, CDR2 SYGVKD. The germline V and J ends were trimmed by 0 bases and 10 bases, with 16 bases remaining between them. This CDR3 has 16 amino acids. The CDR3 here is CAISESGKGGDSPLHF. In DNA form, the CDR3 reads TGTGCCATCAGTGAGTCGGGGAAGGGAGGTGACTCACCCCTCCACTTT.

The CDR3 nucleotides are TGTGCCTCGACGAGGACTAGCACAGATACGCAGTATTTT. Translation: CASTRTSTDTQYF. The chain employs TRBV19 and TRBJ2-3; the D gene is possibly TRBD2 (5 bases). The CDR3 is 13 amino acids. Trimming took 11 bases from V and 0 from J, leaving 12 bases between them. Per the germline V gene, CDR1 is LNHDA and CDR2 is SQIVND (reference sequence). Based on the CDR3 plus reference TRBV19 and TRBJ2-3, the full variable domain is DGGITQSPKYLFRKEGQNVTLSCEQNLNHDAMYWYRQDPGQGLRLIYYSQIVNDFQKGDIAEGYSVSREKKESFPLTVTSAQKNPTAFYLCASTRTSTDTQYFGPGTRLTVL.

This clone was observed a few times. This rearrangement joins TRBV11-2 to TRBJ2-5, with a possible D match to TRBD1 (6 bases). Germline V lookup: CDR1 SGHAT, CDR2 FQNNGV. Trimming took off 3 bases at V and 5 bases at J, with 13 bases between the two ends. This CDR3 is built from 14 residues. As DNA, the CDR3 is TGTGCCAGCAGCTTCAGGGGTCTTCACGAGACCCAGTACTTC. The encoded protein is CASSFRGLHETQYF.

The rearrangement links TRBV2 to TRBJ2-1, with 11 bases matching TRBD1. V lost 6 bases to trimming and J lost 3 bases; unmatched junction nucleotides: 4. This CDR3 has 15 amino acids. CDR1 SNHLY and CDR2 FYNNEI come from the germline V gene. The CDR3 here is CASSRGTGGYNEQFF. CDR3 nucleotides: TGTGCCAGCAGCCGGGGGACAGGGGGCTACAATGAGCAGTTCTTC.

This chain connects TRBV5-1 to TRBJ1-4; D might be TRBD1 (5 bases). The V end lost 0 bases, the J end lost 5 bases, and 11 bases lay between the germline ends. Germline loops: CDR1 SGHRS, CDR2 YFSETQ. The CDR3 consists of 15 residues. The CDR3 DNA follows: TGCGCCAGCAGCTTGGGCCCGACAGCAAATGAAAAACTGTTTTTT. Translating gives CASSLGPTANEKLFF.

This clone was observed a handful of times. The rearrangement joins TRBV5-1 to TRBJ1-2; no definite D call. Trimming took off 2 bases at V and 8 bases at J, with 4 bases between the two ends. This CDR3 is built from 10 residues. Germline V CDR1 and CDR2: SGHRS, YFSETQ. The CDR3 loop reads CASSFVGYTF. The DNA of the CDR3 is TGCGCCAGCAGCTTCGTAGGCTACACCTTC.

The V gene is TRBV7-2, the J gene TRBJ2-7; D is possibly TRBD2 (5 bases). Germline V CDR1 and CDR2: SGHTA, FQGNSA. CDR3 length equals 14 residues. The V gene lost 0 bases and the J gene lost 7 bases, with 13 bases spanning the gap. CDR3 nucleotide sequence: TGTGCCAGCAGCTTAGCGCGTCGGCCGGGGGAGCAGTACTTC. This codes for CASSLARRPGEQYF.

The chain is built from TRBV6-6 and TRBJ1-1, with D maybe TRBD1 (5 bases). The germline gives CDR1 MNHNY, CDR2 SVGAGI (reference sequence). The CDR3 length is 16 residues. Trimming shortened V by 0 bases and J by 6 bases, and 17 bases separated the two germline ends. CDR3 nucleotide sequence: TGTGCCAGCAGTTACTCGAGTTTTACACAGGCCTCTGAAGCTTTCTTT. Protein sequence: CASSYSSFTQASEAFF.

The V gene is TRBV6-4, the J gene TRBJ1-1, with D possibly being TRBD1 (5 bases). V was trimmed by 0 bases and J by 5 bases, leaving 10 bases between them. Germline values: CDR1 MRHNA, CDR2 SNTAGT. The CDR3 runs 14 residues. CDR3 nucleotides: TGTGCCAGCAGTGACTCGAGTCAGGGAACTGAAGCTTTCTTT. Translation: CASSDSSQGTEAFF.

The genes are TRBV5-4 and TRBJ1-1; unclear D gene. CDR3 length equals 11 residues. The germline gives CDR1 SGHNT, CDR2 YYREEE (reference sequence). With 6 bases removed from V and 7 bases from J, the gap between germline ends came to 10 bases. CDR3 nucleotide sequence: TGTGCCAGCACCCGATCAGGTGAAGCTTTCTTT. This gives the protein CASTRSGEAFF.

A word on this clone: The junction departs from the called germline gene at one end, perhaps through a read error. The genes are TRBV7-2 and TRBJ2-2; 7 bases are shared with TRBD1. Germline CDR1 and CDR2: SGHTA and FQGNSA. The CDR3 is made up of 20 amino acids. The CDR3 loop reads CASRLAGLGGLYGHTGELFF. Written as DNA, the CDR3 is TGTGCCAGCAGATTAGCAGGGCTAGGGGGCCTCTATGGGCACACCGGGGAGCTGTTTTTT.

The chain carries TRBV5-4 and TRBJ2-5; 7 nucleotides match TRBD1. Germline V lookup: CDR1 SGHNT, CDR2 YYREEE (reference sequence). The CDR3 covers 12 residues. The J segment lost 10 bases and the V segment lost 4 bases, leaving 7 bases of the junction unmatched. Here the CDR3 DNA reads TGTGCCAGCAGCGTGGGACAGCAATACCAGTACTTC. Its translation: CASSVGQQYQYF.

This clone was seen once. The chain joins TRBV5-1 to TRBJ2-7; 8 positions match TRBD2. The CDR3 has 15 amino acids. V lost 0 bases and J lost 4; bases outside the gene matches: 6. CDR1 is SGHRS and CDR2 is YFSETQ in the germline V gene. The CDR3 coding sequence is TGCGCCAGCAGCTTGGAATTCGGGGGGGGATACGAGCAGTACTTC. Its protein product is CASSLEFGGGYEQYF.

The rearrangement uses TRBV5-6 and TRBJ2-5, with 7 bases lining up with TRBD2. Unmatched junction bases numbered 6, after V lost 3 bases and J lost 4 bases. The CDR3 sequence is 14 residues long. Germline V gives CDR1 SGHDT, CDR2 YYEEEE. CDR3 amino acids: CASSWGWGGETQYF. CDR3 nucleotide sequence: TGTGCCAGCAGCTGGGGGTGGGGGGGAGAGACCCAGTACTTC.

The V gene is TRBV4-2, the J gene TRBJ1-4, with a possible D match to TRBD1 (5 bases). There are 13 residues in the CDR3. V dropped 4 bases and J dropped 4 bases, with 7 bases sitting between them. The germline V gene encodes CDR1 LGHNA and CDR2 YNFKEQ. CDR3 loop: CASSPDSNEKLFF. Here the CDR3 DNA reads TGTGCCAGCAGCCCCGACAGTAATGAAAAACTGTTTTTT.

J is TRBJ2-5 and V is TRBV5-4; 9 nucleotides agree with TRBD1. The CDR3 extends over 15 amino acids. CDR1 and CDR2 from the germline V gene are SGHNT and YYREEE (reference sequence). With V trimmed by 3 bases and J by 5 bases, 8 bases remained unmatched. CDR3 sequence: CASSSGPGQGETQYF. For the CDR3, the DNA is TGTGCCAGCAGCTCGGGACCGGGACAGGGCGAGACCCAGTACTTC.

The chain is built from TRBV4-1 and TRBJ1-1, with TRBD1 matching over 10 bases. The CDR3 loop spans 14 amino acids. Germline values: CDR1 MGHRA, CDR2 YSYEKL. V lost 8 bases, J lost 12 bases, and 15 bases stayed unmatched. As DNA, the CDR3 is TGCGCCAGCCGTAACCCGCCGGGACAGGGGAGGACTTTCTTT. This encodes CASRNPPGQGRTFF.